The source of this TCR beta chain is a study of response to subunit inactivated influenza vaccine. From the RT-PCR reads, TCRdb called clonotypes with MiXCR, one entry per CDR3 protein. The sample includes about 530,000 distinct CDR3 sequences, 13% of them seen just once. This TCR derives from a man aged 45-60 years who received an inactivated influenza vaccine. The material sequenced was PBMCs from blood, taken 40 to 50 days after vaccination.

The CDR3: CASSVRTPLSTGELFF. CDR3 DNA sequence: TGTGCCAGCAGCGTCCGGACTCCTCTCAGCACCGGGGAGCTGTTTTTT. The V call is TRBV7-2, the J call TRBJ2-2, with D perhaps matching TRBD2 (5 bases). The CDR3 loop spans 16 amino acids. V lost 5 bases and J lost 4, with 17 bases in between. In germline, CDR1 is SGHTA, CDR2 FQGNSA.